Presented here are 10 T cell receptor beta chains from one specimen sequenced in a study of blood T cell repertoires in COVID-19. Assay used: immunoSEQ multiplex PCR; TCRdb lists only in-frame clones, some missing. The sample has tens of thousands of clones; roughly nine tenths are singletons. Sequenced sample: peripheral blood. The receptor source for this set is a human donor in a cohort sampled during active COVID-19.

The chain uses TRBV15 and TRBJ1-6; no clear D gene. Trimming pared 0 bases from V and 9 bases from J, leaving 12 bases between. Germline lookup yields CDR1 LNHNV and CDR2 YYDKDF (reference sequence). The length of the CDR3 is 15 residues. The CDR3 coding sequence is TGTGCCACCAGCAGAGATGCGGTAGCCTTTTCACCCCTCCACTTT. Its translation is CATSRDAVAFSPLHF.

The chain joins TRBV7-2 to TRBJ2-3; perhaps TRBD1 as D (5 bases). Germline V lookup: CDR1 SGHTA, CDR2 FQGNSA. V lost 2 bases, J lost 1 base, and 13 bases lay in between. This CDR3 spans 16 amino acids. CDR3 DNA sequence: TGTGCCAGCAGCTTACAGGGAATTAGGGGCACAGATACGCAGTATTTT. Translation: CASSLQGIRGTDTQYF.

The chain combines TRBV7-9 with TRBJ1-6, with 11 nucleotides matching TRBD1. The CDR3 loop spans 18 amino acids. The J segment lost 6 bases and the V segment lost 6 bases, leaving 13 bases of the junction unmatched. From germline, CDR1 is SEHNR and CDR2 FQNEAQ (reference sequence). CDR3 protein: CASSSRGGTGGSNSPLHF. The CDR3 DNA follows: TGTGCCAGCAGTTCTAGGGGAGGGACAGGGGGTTCTAATTCACCCCTCCACTTT.

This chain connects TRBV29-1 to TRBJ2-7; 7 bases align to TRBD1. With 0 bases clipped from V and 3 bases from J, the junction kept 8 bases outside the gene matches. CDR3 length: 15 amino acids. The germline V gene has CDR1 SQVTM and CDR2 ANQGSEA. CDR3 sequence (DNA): TGCAGCGTTGAAGATAGCGACAGGGATGGCTACGAGCAGTACTTC. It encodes CSVEDSDRDGYEQYF.

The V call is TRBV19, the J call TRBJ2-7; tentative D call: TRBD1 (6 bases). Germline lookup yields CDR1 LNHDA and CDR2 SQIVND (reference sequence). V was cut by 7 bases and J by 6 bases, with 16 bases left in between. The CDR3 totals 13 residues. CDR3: CASKPLGAGEQYF. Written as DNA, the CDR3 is TGTGCCAGTAAACCTCTGGGGGCTGGCGAGCAGTACTTC.

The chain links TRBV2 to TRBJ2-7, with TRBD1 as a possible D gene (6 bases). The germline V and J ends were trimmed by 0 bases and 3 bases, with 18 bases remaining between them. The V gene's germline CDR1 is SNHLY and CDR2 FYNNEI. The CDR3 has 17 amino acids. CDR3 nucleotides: TGTGCCAGCAGTGAAGCGCTTAGAGGGACAAGAAACTACGAGCAGTACTTC. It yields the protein CASSEALRGTRNYEQYF.

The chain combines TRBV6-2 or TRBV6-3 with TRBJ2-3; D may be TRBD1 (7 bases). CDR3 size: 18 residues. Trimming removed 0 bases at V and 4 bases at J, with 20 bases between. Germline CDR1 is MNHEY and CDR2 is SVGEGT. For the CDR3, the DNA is TGTGCCAGCAGTTACTCGCTTTTGGCAGGGGGGTATGCAGATACGCAGTATTTT. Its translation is CASSYSLLAGGYADTQYF.

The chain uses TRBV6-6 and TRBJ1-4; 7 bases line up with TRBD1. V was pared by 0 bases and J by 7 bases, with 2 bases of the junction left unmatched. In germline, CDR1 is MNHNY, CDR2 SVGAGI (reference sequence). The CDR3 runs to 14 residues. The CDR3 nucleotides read TGTGCCAGCAGTTACTCTACAGGGGCTGAAAAACTGTTTTTT. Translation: CASSYSTGAEKLFF.

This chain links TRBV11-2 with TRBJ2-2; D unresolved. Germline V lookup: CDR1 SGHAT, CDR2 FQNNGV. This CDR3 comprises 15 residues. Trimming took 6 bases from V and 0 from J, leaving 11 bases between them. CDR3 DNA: TGTGCCAGCAGACACCTGTTCGCGAACACCGGGGAGCTGTTTTTT. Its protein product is CASRHLFANTGELFF.

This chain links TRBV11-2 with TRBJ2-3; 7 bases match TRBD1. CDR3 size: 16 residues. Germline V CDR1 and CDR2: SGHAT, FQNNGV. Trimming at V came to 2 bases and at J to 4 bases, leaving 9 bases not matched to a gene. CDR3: CASSLLRGRRADTQYF. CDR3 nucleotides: TGTGCCAGCAGCTTATTGAGGGGGCGCAGGGCAGATACGCAGTATTTT.